Below are 10 T cell receptor beta chains sequenced from a single sample in a study of early T cells in non-severe SARS-CoV-2 infection. One entry per CDR3 protein, called by TCRdb with MiXCR from the 5' RACE reads. The repertoire includes some 98,000 distinct CDR3 sequences, around a sixth of them detected once, and around 1.3% sits in the top ten. The sample was whole blood. The receptors shown here come from an adult who was a healthcare worker with PCR-confirmed SARS-CoV-2 infection or an uninfected control (not recorded which).

This clonotype was detected only a few times. V gene TRBV7-6 combines with J gene TRBJ2-1; tentatively, D is TRBD1 (5 bases). The length of the CDR3 is 14 residues. CDR1 and CDR2 (germline): SGHVS, FNYEAQ. V lost 1 base and J 5 bases, leaving 9 bases between the germline ends. The CDR3 spells CASSLGTSNNEQFF. In nucleotides, the CDR3 is TGTGCCAGCAGCTTAGGGACAAGTAACAATGAGCAGTTCTTC. Full variable domain (outside the CDR3, taken from reference TRBV7-6 and TRBJ2-1): GAGVSQSPRYKVTKRGQDVALRCDPISGHVSLYWYRQALGQGPEFLTYFNYEAQQDKSGLPNDRFSAERPEGSISTLTIQRTEQRDSAMYRCASSLGTSNNEQFFGPGTRLTVL.

This clonotype was found many times. The chain joins TRBV20-1 to TRBJ2-3; unclear D gene. Trimming pared 7 bases from V and 6 bases from J, leaving 14 bases between. CDR1 is DFQATT, CDR2 SNEGSKA, per germline (reference sequence). The CDR3 is 12 amino acids. CDR3: CSVPYVGDTQYF. Written as DNA, the CDR3 is TGCAGTGTACCTTACGTGGGGGATACGCAGTATTTT.

This clonotype was counted a few times. This chain uses TRBV5-1 with TRBJ2-1; D not resolved. Germline V gene data show CDR1 as SGHRS and CDR2 as YFSETQ. The CDR3 loop spans 13 amino acids. Trimming shortened V by 2 bases and J by 5 bases, and 8 bases separated the two germline ends. CDR3 region: CASSFGPDNEQFF. Here the CDR3 DNA reads TGCGCCAGCAGCTTCGGGCCCGACAATGAGCAGTTCTTC.

This clonotype has only a few counts. The chain is built from TRBV7-2 and TRBJ1-2, with 8 positions matching TRBD1. The V segment lost 3 bases and the J segment 11 bases; nucleotides outside the gene matches: 8. Germline CDR1 and CDR2: SGHTA and FQGNSA. The CDR3 spans 13 residues. Here the CDR3 reads CASSFIQGAEYTF. DNA for the CDR3: TGTGCCAGCAGCTTTATCCAGGGGGCAGAGTACACCTTC. Full variable domain (missing parts from reference TRBV7-2 and TRBJ1-2): GAGVSQSPSNKVTEKGKDVELRCDPISGHTALYWYRQSLGQGLEFLIYFQGNSAPDKSGLPSDRFSAERTGGSVSTLTIQRTQQEDSAVYLCASSFIQGAEYTFGSGTRLTVV.

The chain links TRBV28 to TRBJ2-7; 10 nucleotides match TRBD1. Germline-derived CDR1 and CDR2 are MDHEN and SYDVKM. J gave up 7 bases and V 6 bases, and 6 bases lay outside the gene matches. This CDR3 comprises 13 residues. For the CDR3, the DNA is TGTGCCAGCAGAGGACAGGGGGGAATGGAGCAGTACTTC. This codes for CASRGQGGMEQYF.

This clonotype was picked up many times. The CDR3 protein is CASSFSRVRETQYF. As DNA, the CDR3 is TGTGCCAGCAGTTTTTCCCGGGTAAGAGAGACCCAGTACTTC. The chain employs TRBV28 and TRBJ2-5; D is undetermined. The CDR3 runs to 14 residues. Germline values: CDR1 MDHEN, CDR2 SYDVKM. V shed 3 bases and J shed 4 bases, with 12 bases lying between them.

This clonotype occurred a few times. The chain couples TRBV12-3 or TRBV12-4 to TRBJ1-3, with 7 bases aligning to TRBD1. There are 14 residues in the CDR3. Trimming took 6 bases from V and 3 from J; bases not matched to a gene: 5. The CDR3 coding sequence is TGTGCCAGCAGGACGACAGGGCTTGGAAACACCATATATTTT. This codes for CASRTTGLGNTIYF.

This clonotype was counted a few times. V gene TRBV29-1 combines with J gene TRBJ2-7; 10 bases are shared with TRBD2. The CDR3 is 14 amino acids. Per germline, CDR1 SQVTM and CDR2 ANQGSEA. Trimming took 1 base from V and 5 from J; bases not matched to a gene: 5. This CDR3 is CSVEGSGRADEQYF. For the CDR3, the DNA is TGCAGCGTTGAAGGGAGCGGGAGGGCCGACGAGCAGTACTTC.

The chain recombines TRBV5-5 with TRBJ2-6; 8 bases are shared with TRBD1. The CDR3 is made up of 19 amino acids. Germline V lookup: CDR1 SGHKS, CDR2 YYEKEE (reference sequence). V lost 4 bases and J lost 1; bases outside the gene matches: 13. This chain's CDR3 is CASSRIRTGILSGANVLTF. CDR3 in DNA: TGTGCCAGCAGCCGAATCCGGACAGGGATCCTTTCTGGGGCCAACGTCCTGACTTTC.

This clonotype was picked up a small number of times. The chain uses TRBV5-1 and TRBJ1-4; possible D gene TRBD1, 5 bases. Trimming shortened V by 1 base and J by 0 bases, and 10 bases separated the two germline ends. Per germline, CDR1 SGHRS and CDR2 YFSETQ. The CDR3 is 16 amino acids. The CDR3 nucleotides read TGCGCCAGCAGCTTGAGGACAAGCGCAACTAATGAAAAACTGTTTTTT. Its translation is CASSLRTSATNEKLFF.